The rows below give T cell receptor beta chains drawn from one sample of a study of blood T cell repertoires in COVID-19. The data were produced by immunoSEQ multiplex PCR, yet TCRdb's version contains in-frame clones alone and is incomplete. The sample has 200,000 to 300,000 clones; just under 85% are singletons. The sample consisted of peripheral blood. The receptors come from a man between 45 and 60 years old with acute or convalescent COVID-19. CDR3s include the opening cysteine and the closing phenylalanine or tryptophan. The D gene is left open where the match is weak. Clone sizes are given selectively: once, few, many, or a class where the clone is expanded.

V gene	clone size	J gene	D gene	CDR3 DNA	CDR3 protein
TRBV5-1	.	TRBJ2-5	TRBD1	TGCGCCAGCAGCTTGGGGACAGGGGTTGGAGAGACCCAGTACTTC	CASSLGTGVGETQYF
TRBV5-1	once	TRBJ2-1	.	TGCGCCAGCACCTCCTCCCTCAATGAGCAGTTCTTC	CASTSSLNEQFF
TRBV4-1	.	TRBJ2-7	.	TGCGCCAGCAGCCAGACCCGGGACACATCCTACGAGCAGTACTTC	CASSQTRDTSYEQYF
TRBV6-1	few	TRBJ1-2	.	TGTGCCAGCAGTGAGCGGAGCTTCTATGGCTACACCTTC	CASSERSFYGYTF
TRBV5-1	once	TRBJ1-2	.	TGCGCCAGCAGCTTGAGACAGTCCCAAAGTGCCTACACCTTC	CASSLRQSQSAYTF
TRBV6-6	.	TRBJ2-3	.	TGTGCCAGCAGTTACACCGCAGGTACCAGCACAGATACGCAGTATTTT	CASSYTAGTSTDTQYF
TRBV19	.	TRBJ1-2	.	TGTGCCAGTAGTATAGGGGGCGGGGGACCTAACTATGGCTACACCTTC	CASSIGGGGPNYGYTF
TRBV9	.	TRBJ1-1	TRBD1	TGTGCCAGCAGCGCGCGGCTTTATCCGGGACAGGACACTGAAGCTTTCTTT	CASSARLYPGQDTEAFF
TRBV5-5	once	TRBJ2-7	TRBD1	TGTGCCAGCAGACGCGAGGACAGGGGCGAGCAGTACTTC	CASRREDRGEQYF
TRBV6-5	.	TRBJ2-1	TRBD2	TGTGCCAGCAGTCCTGGGACTAGCGGGAGACGGGAGCAGTTCTTC	CASSPGTSGRREQFF
TRBV5-1	.	TRBJ1-3	.	TGCGCCAGCAGCTTGGGGACAGTTGGAAACACCATATATTTT	CASSLGTVGNTIYF
TRBV7-9	.	TRBJ2-7	.	TGTGCCAGCAGCTTAGCGGGCTTGATCTACGAGCAGTACTTC	CASSLAGLIYEQYF
TRBV25-1	.	TRBJ1-5	.	TGTGCCAGCAGGGGGACAAGCAATCAGCCCCAGCATTTT	CASRGTSNQPQHF
TRBV16	many	TRBJ1-2	TRBD1	TGTGCCAGCAGCCAAGCAGGGGGTAACTATGGCTACACCTTC	CASSQAGGNYGYTF
TRBV24-1	.	TRBJ2-7	.	TGTGCCACCAGTGACACAGGGGGGGACTCCTACGAGCAGTACTTC	CATSDTGGDSYEQYF
TRBV5-1	.	TRBJ1-6	TRBD1	TGCGCCAGCAGCTTGACAGGACAGGGCGCGGATTCACCCCTCCACTTT	CASSLTGQGADSPLHF
TRBV6-5	.	TRBJ1-1	.	TGTGCCAGCAGTACGACCCCAACAGTGAACACTGAAGCTTTCTTT	CASSTTPTVNTEAFF
TRBV4-1	.	TRBJ1-5	.	TGCGCCAGCAGCCAACCCCCGGGGGTCCCCCAAAGGTATCAGCCCCAGCATTTT	CASSQPPGVPQRYQPQHF
TRBV9	.	TRBJ1-6	TRBD1	TGTGCCAGCAACTCCGGGACAGCGTATAATTCACCCCTCCACTTT	CASNSGTAYNSPLHF
TRBV7-9	.	TRBJ1-3	TRBD1	TGTGCCAGCAGCTCCGGGACAGGGTACTCTGGAAACACCATATATTTT	CASSSGTGYSGNTIYF
TRBV27	.	TRBJ2-7	.	TGTGCCAGCAGTACCAGGGGATGGGCCTACGAGCAGTACTTC	CASSTRGWAYEQYF
TRBV19	.	TRBJ1-3	TRBD1	TGTGCCAGTAGTAGACAGGGTTCAGCTGGAAACACCATATATTTT	CASSRQGSAGNTIYF
TRBV5-1	.	TRBJ2-3	.	TGCGCCAGCAGCCCCCTAGGGGATAGCACAGATACGCAGTATTTT	CASSPLGDSTDTQYF
TRBV3-1/TRBV3-2	.	TRBJ2-5	.	TGTGCCAGCAGCCGACGGACAGACCAAGAGACCCAGTACTTC	CASSRRTDQETQYF
TRBV7-8	.	TRBJ1-1	.	TGTGCCAGCAGCCGACAGGATAACACTGAAGCTTTCTTT	CASSRQDNTEAFF
TRBV18	.	TRBJ2-6	.	TGTGCCAGCTCGACCGGAGGGACAGCCGGGGCCAACGTCCTGACTTTC	CASSTGGTAGANVLTF
TRBV11-2	.	TRBJ1-1	.	TGTGCCAGCAGCTTAGTACAACGCACTGAAGCTTTCTTT	CASSLVQRTEAFF
TRBV27	.	TRBJ2-5	TRBD2	TGTGCCAGCAGTGCCTCGGGACTAGCGCGAGAGACCCAGTACTTC	CASSASGLARETQYF
TRBV12-3/TRBV12-4	.	TRBJ1-1	.	TGTGCCAGCAGCCAGGGTTACGCCACTGAAGCTTTCTTT	CASSQGYATEAFF
TRBV5-4	.	TRBJ2-2	.	TGTGCCAGCAGCCCACTATCAGGGCTGGACACCGGGGAGCTGTTTTTT	CASSPLSGLDTGELFF
TRBV10-1	.	TRBJ1-1	.	TGCGCCAGCTCTAGTCGGATGAACACTGAAGCTTTCTTT	CASSSRMNTEAFF
TRBV4-1	.	TRBJ1-3	.	TGCGCCAGCAGCCAAAAAACAGGGCCTGGAAACACCATATATTTT	CASSQKTGPGNTIYF
TRBV18	.	TRBJ1-5	TRBD1	TGTGCCAGCTCACCGAACAGGGGCGGTAATCAGCCCCAGCATTTT	CASSPNRGGNQPQHF
TRBV7-2	.	TRBJ1-5	.	TGTGCCAGCAGCCTTACAGATTGGCAGCCCCAGCATTTT	CASSLTDWQPQHF
TRBV18	.	TRBJ1-2	.	TGTGCCAGCTACAAACAGGGCGTCGGTGGCTACACCTTC	CASYKQGVGGYTF
TRBV7-8	.	TRBJ1-1	.	TGTGCCAGCAGCAGCGACACTGAAGCTTTCTTT	CASSSDTEAFF
TRBV7-9	.	TRBJ2-2	.	TGTGCCAGCAGCTTATTCAGGGGCGCGGGCGGGGAGCTGTTTTTT	CASSLFRGAGGELFF
TRBV10-3	.	TRBJ2-1	TRBD2	TGTGCCATCAGTGAAAAGCGGGGCCTCTCCTACAATGAGCAGTTCTTC	CAISEKRGLSYNEQFF
TRBV25-1	.	TRBJ2-7	TRBD1	TGTGCCAGCAGTGACCGTGACAGGGCGTCCTACGAGCAGTACTTC	CASSDRDRASYEQYF
TRBV28	once	TRBJ2-2	.	TGTGCCATCACGAGGCGATACGCCGGGGAGCTGTTTTTT	CAITRRYAGELFF
TRBV4-1	.	TRBJ1-5	.	TGCGCCAGCAGCCAAGAAGGCGGAGATCAGCCCCAGCATTTT	CASSQEGGDQPQHF
TRBV11-3	.	TRBJ2-6	.	TGTGCCAGCAGCGGCCTTGTGGCTGGGGCCAACGTCCTGACTTTC	CASSGLVAGANVLTF
TRBV29-1	.	TRBJ1-2	TRBD1	TGCAGCGTTGGCATGGGACAGGCCTATGGCTACACCTTC	CSVGMGQAYGYTF
TRBV7-9	once	TRBJ1-1	.	TGTGCCAGCAGCTTAATAGGCAGGGGTAAGGGGAACACTGAAGCTTTCTTT	CASSLIGRGKGNTEAFF
TRBV6-6	.	TRBJ1-5	TRBD1	TGTGCCAGCAGACCCGGGACAGAAAGCAATCAGCCCCAGCATTTT	CASRPGTESNQPQHF
TRBV5-5	.	TRBJ1-5	TRBD1	TGTGCCAGCAGCTTTACAGGGGGCTACCCCAATCAGCCCCAGCATTTT	CASSFTGGYPNQPQHF
TRBV14	.	TRBJ1-1	TRBD1	TGTGCCAGCAGCTCAATAACGGACAGGGTAGGCATGAACACTGAAGCTTTCTTT	CASSSITDRVGMNTEAFF
TRBV6-4	many	TRBJ1-3	.	TGTGCCAGAGCCCCGGAGGCTACGCTTCCTAGAAACACCATATATTTT	CARAPEATLPRNTIYF
TRBV27	once	TRBJ1-6	.	TGTGCCAGCAGCGGTTTCTATAATTCACCCCTCCACTTT	CASSGFYNSPLHF
TRBV5-4	.	TRBJ2-1	TRBD2	TGTGCCAGCAGCTTGGTAGGGGCGGGGGGCAATGAGCAGTTCTTC	CASSLVGAGGNEQFF
TRBV3-1/TRBV3-2	.	TRBJ1-4	.	TGTGCCAGCAGCCACGACTCAGTGGACAAAAAACTGTTTTTT	CASSHDSVDKKLFF